The rows below give T cell receptor beta chains drawn from one sample of a study of early T cells in non-severe SARS-CoV-2 infection. TCRdb re-called the 5' RACE reads with MiXCR, one entry per CDR3 protein. In the table there are roughly 92,000 distinct CDR3 sequences, 9.5% to 15% of which are singletons. Specimen: whole blood, collected at baseline. The receptors originated from an adult who was a healthcare worker with PCR-confirmed SARS-CoV-2 infection or an uninfected control (not recorded which). Each CDR3 is given with its conserved first and last residue. The order of the fields is V gene, clone size, CDR3 length, J gene, D gene, CDR3 protein, CDR3 DNA. A D gene is named only where the DNA matches it firmly. Clone size is given for some rows only: seen once, a few or many times, or a class if the clone is expanded.

V gene: TRBV27; clone size: many; CDR3 length: 16; J gene: TRBJ1-2; D gene: TRBD1; CDR3 protein: CASSNTGQGRDYGYTF; CDR3 DNA: TGTGCCAGCAGCAACACGGGACAGGGTCGAGACTATGGCTACACCTTC
V gene: TRBV3-1; clone size: NA; CDR3 length: 15; J gene: TRBJ2-1; D gene: TRBD2; CDR3 protein: CASSQASGGLDEQFF; CDR3 DNA: TGTGCCAGCAGCCAAGCGTCGGGGGGGCTGGATGAGCAGTTCTTC
V gene: TRBV7-9; clone size: NA; CDR3 length: 14; J gene: TRBJ2-5; D gene: NA; CDR3 protein: CASSEVGYQETQYF; CDR3 DNA: TGTGCCAGCAGCGAAGTGGGTTACCAAGAGACCCAGTACTTC
V gene: TRBV3-1; clone size: NA; CDR3 length: 14; J gene: TRBJ2-3; D gene: NA; CDR3 protein: CASSHPGRTDTQYF; CDR3 DNA: TGTGCCAGCAGCCACCCGGGACGTACAGATACGCAGTATTTT
V gene: TRBV12-3/TRBV12-4; clone size: many; CDR3 length: 14; J gene: TRBJ2-6; D gene: NA; CDR3 protein: CASSLQGAGYVLTF; CDR3 DNA: TGTGCCAGCAGTTTACAGGGAGCAGGTTACGTCCTGACTTTC
V gene: TRBV11-2; clone size: NA; CDR3 length: 13; J gene: TRBJ1-2; D gene: TRBD1; CDR3 protein: CASTKDRANGYTF; CDR3 DNA: TGTGCCAGCACCAAAGACAGGGCGAATGGCTACACCTTC
V gene: TRBV29-1; clone size: few; CDR3 length: 13; J gene: TRBJ1-2; D gene: NA; CDR3 protein: CSVDVWGSERYTF; CDR3 DNA: TGCAGCGTTGATGTATGGGGGTCAGAGCGCTACACCTTC
V gene: TRBV24-1; clone size: many; CDR3 length: 15; J gene: TRBJ2-1; D gene: TRBD1; CDR3 protein: CTTSDLDRGYNEQFF; CDR3 DNA: TGTACCACCAGTGATTTGGACAGGGGCTACAATGAGCAGTTCTTC
V gene: TRBV19; clone size: medium-sized; CDR3 length: 13; J gene: TRBJ2-1; D gene: TRBD2; CDR3 protein: CASSGALYNEQFF; CDR3 DNA: TGTGCCAGCAGCGGGGCCCTCTACAATGAGCAGTTCTTC
V gene: TRBV5-6; clone size: NA; CDR3 length: 16; J gene: TRBJ2-3; D gene: TRBD1; CDR3 protein: CASSRRTGGFTDTQYF; CDR3 DNA: TGTGCCAGCAGCCGTAGGACAGGGGGATTCACAGATACGCAGTATTTT
V gene: TRBV12-3/TRBV12-4; clone size: NA; CDR3 length: 15; J gene: TRBJ2-1; D gene: NA; CDR3 protein: CASSLQGSQYNEQFF; CDR3 DNA: TGTGCCAGCAGTCTTCAGGGTTCCCAATACAATGAGCAGTTCTTC
V gene: TRBV7-2; clone size: many; CDR3 length: 13; J gene: TRBJ1-5; D gene: NA; CDR3 protein: CASSLIGKQPQHF; CDR3 DNA: TGTGCCAGCAGCTTAATTGGAAAGCAGCCCCAGCATTTT
V gene: TRBV7-8; clone size: many; CDR3 length: 16; J gene: TRBJ2-2; D gene: NA; CDR3 protein: CASSPRQTGNTGELFF; CDR3 DNA: TGTGCCAGCAGCCCAAGACAGACCGGCAACACCGGGGAGCTGTTTTTT
V gene: TRBV20-1; clone size: many; CDR3 length: 14; J gene: TRBJ1-4; D gene: NA; CDR3 protein: CSARGRQPFEKLFF; CDR3 DNA: TGCAGTGCTAGAGGAAGGCAGCCCTTTGAAAAACTGTTTTTT
V gene: TRBV7-2; clone size: few; CDR3 length: 15; J gene: TRBJ2-1; D gene: NA; CDR3 protein: CASSFGSGSYNEQFF; CDR3 DNA: TGTGCCAGCAGCTTTGGGAGCGGATCCTACAATGAGCAGTTCTTC
V gene: TRBV5-8; clone size: few; CDR3 length: 11; J gene: TRBJ2-2; D gene: NA; CDR3 protein: CASARAGELFF; CDR3 DNA: TGTGCCAGCGCCAGGGCCGGGGAGCTGTTTTTT
V gene: TRBV11-2; clone size: NA; CDR3 length: 16; J gene: TRBJ1-1; D gene: TRBD1; CDR3 protein: CASRAGTGLLHTEAFF; CDR3 DNA: TGTGCCAGCAGGGCCGGGACAGGGTTGTTGCACACTGAAGCTTTCTTT
V gene: TRBV18; clone size: many; CDR3 length: 12; J gene: TRBJ1-5; D gene: NA; CDR3 protein: CASSPYGQPQHF; CDR3 DNA: TGTGCCAGCTCACCCTATGGTCAGCCCCAGCATTTT
V gene: TRBV18; clone size: few; CDR3 length: 14; J gene: TRBJ1-5; D gene: NA; CDR3 protein: CASSPPEADQPQHF; CDR3 DNA: TGTGCCAGCTCACCCCCGGAGGCGGATCAGCCCCAGCATTTT
V gene: TRBV12-5; clone size: NA; CDR3 length: 12; J gene: TRBJ1-4; D gene: NA; CDR3 protein: CASGLQEEKLFF; CDR3 DNA: TGTGCTAGTGGTTTGCAAGAGGAAAAACTGTTTTTT
V gene: TRBV18; clone size: many; CDR3 length: 15; J gene: TRBJ1-5; D gene: NA; CDR3 protein: CASSPDHTRDQPQHF; CDR3 DNA: TGTGCCAGCTCACCGGACCATACTAGGGATCAGCCCCAGCATTTT
V gene: TRBV20-1; clone size: few; CDR3 length: 15; J gene: TRBJ2-5; D gene: NA; CDR3 protein: CSASTGDFRVGGQYF; CDR3 DNA: TGCAGTGCGAGCACCGGGGACTTTAGAGTTGGTGGCCAGTACTTC
V gene: TRBV5-1; clone size: NA; CDR3 length: 15; J gene: TRBJ2-7; D gene: NA; CDR3 protein: CASSLEREPFYEQYF; CDR3 DNA: TGCGCCAGCAGCTTGGAGAGGGAACCCTTCTACGAGCAGTACTTC
V gene: TRBV20-1; clone size: many; CDR3 length: 18; J gene: TRBJ2-3; D gene: TRBD2; CDR3 protein: CSASKPPTSGSHTDTQYF; CDR3 DNA: TGCAGTGCTTCTAAACCACCGACTAGCGGGTCACACACAGATACGCAGTATTTT
V gene: TRBV2; clone size: few; CDR3 length: 13; J gene: TRBJ2-7; D gene: TRBD2; CDR3 protein: CASRLAANYEQYF; CDR3 DNA: TGTGCCAGCAGACTAGCGGCAAACTACGAGCAGTACTTC
V gene: TRBV5-8; clone size: few; CDR3 length: 15; J gene: TRBJ2-7; D gene: NA; CDR3 protein: CASSFRQGSPYEQYF; CDR3 DNA: TGTGCCAGCAGCTTTCGCCAGGGGTCCCCCTACGAGCAGTACTTC
V gene: TRBV7-9; clone size: few; CDR3 length: 11; J gene: TRBJ2-7; D gene: TRBD1; CDR3 protein: CASSSGTGKYF; CDR3 DNA: TGTGCCAGCAGCTCAGGGACAGGGAAGTACTTC
V gene: TRBV27; clone size: few; CDR3 length: 16; J gene: TRBJ2-1; D gene: TRBD1; CDR3 protein: CASSLGTGRNYNEQFF; CDR3 DNA: TGTGCCAGCAGTTTGGGGACAGGGAGGAACTACAATGAGCAGTTCTTC
V gene: TRBV6-5; clone size: many; CDR3 length: 14; J gene: TRBJ2-1; D gene: TRBD1; CDR3 protein: CASRKGQGVSRQFF; CDR3 DNA: TGTGCCAGCAGAAAGGGACAGGGAGTATCAAGGCAGTTCTTC
V gene: TRBV19; clone size: NA; CDR3 length: 15; J gene: TRBJ2-1; D gene: TRBD2; CDR3 protein: CASSELAGVGNEQFF; CDR3 DNA: TGTGCCAGTAGTGAGCTAGCGGGAGTTGGAAATGAGCAGTTCTTC
V gene: TRBV5-6; clone size: NA; CDR3 length: 14; J gene: TRBJ1-1; D gene: TRBD1; CDR3 protein: CASSLRTGGTEAFF; CDR3 DNA: TGTGCCAGCAGCTTAAGGACAGGGGGCACTGAAGCTTTCTTT
V gene: TRBV28; clone size: many; CDR3 length: 15; J gene: TRBJ2-1; D gene: TRBD1; CDR3 protein: CASSSSRDRGNEQFF; CDR3 DNA: TGTGCCAGCAGTTCGAGCCGGGACAGAGGCAATGAGCAGTTCTTC
V gene: TRBV29-1; clone size: many; CDR3 length: 13; J gene: TRBJ2-7; D gene: TRBD1; CDR3 protein: CSVPGQGDYEQYF; CDR3 DNA: TGCAGCGTCCCGGGGCAGGGGGACTACGAGCAGTACTTC
V gene: TRBV5-4; clone size: NA; CDR3 length: 16; J gene: TRBJ1-2; D gene: TRBD1; CDR3 protein: CASSRGQSTVDYGYTF; CDR3 DNA: TGTGCCAGCAGCCGGGGACAGTCCACGGTCGACTATGGCTACACCTTC
V gene: TRBV20-1; clone size: few; CDR3 length: 16; J gene: TRBJ2-7; D gene: TRBD1; CDR3 protein: CSARAYRGQGDYEQYF; CDR3 DNA: TGCAGTGCTAGAGCTTATAGGGGACAGGGTGACTACGAGCAGTACTTC
V gene: TRBV29-1; clone size: few; CDR3 length: 16; J gene: TRBJ2-3; D gene: TRBD1; CDR3 protein: CSVALIQGESTDTQYF; CDR3 DNA: TGCAGCGTTGCCCTAATACAGGGGGAGAGCACAGATACGCAGTATTTT
V gene: TRBV7-3; clone size: few; CDR3 length: 15; J gene: TRBJ2-1; D gene: NA; CDR3 protein: CASSLGGQQNNEQFF; CDR3 DNA: TGTGCCAGCAGCTTGGGGGGGCAGCAGAACAATGAGCAGTTCTTC
V gene: TRBV7-8; clone size: many; CDR3 length: 14; J gene: TRBJ2-2; D gene: NA; CDR3 protein: CASSLGTDTGELFF; CDR3 DNA: TGTGCCAGCAGCTTAGGAACGGATACCGGGGAGCTGTTTTTT
V gene: TRBV28; clone size: NA; CDR3 length: 12; J gene: TRBJ1-6; D gene: NA; CDR3 protein: CASSLTGSPLHF; CDR3 DNA: TGTGCCAGCAGTTTAACAGGTTCACCCCTCCACTTT
V gene: TRBV28; clone size: few; CDR3 length: 12; J gene: TRBJ2-2; D gene: NA; CDR3 protein: CASKARTGELFF; CDR3 DNA: TGTGCCAGCAAGGCGAGAACCGGGGAGCTGTTTTTT
V gene: TRBV29-1; clone size: NA; CDR3 length: 11; J gene: TRBJ2-1; D gene: NA; CDR3 protein: CSVASPGEQFF; CDR3 DNA: TGCAGCGTTGCCAGCCCTGGGGAGCAGTTCTTC
V gene: TRBV24-1; clone size: NA; CDR3 length: 14; J gene: TRBJ2-7; D gene: NA; CDR3 protein: CATSDSGGSYEQYF; CDR3 DNA: TGTGCCACCAGTGATTCGGGGGGCTCATACGAGCAGTACTTC
V gene: TRBV9; clone size: NA; CDR3 length: 16; J gene: TRBJ2-7; D gene: NA; CDR3 protein: CASSVGGATPSPEQYF; CDR3 DNA: TGTGCCAGCAGCGTAGGTGGGGCGACTCCATCTCCCGAGCAGTACTTC
V gene: TRBV6-5; clone size: NA; CDR3 length: 13; J gene: TRBJ2-2; D gene: TRBD1; CDR3 protein: CASSRQGAGELFF; CDR3 DNA: TGTGCCAGCAGCCGACAGGGGGCCGGGGAGCTGTTTTTT